This is a list of T cell receptor beta chains from one sample in a study of shared clonotypes between healthy human individuals. The table came from immunoSEQ multiplex PCR; TCRdb's copy has only in-frame clones and leaves some out. The sample has some 1,900,000 clones, over 85% seen once. The material sequenced was naive CD8+ T cells sorted from blood. The receptors were gathered from a man aged 18 to 35 in good health. The CDR3 runs from the conserved cysteine through the conserved F or W. The D gene is left open where the match is weak. Size is stated for part of the rows, as once, few or many counts, or as a class when the clone is expanded.

clone_size,v_call,j_call,d_call,cdr3_aa,cdr3_nt
.,TRBV28,TRBJ2-5,TRBD2,CASSLPIGRAQETQYF,TGTGCCAGCAGTTTACCCATAGGGAGGGCGCAAGAGACCCAGTACTTC
.,TRBV10-3,TRBJ2-7,TRBD1,CAISEPGTGFYEQYF,TGTGCCATCAGTGAGCCCGGGACAGGGTTCTACGAGCAGTACTTC
.,TRBV6-5,TRBJ1-1,.,CASSQIQGTEAFF,TGTGCCAGCAGCCAAATACAGGGCACTGAAGCTTTCTTT
.,TRBV27,TRBJ2-1,.,CASSILGDSYNEQFF,TGTGCCAGTAGCATATTGGGGGATTCGTACAATGAGCAGTTCTTC
.,TRBV18,TRBJ2-7,.,CASPSPGSYEQYF,TGTGCCAGCCCATCACCGGGGTCCTACGAGCAGTACTTC
.,TRBV9,TRBJ2-7,TRBD2,CASSVGGSVPYEQYF,TGTGCCAGCAGCGTAGGCGGGAGCGTTCCCTACGAGCAGTACTTC
.,TRBV5-1,TRBJ2-7,TRBD2,CASNLGGDYEQYF,TGCGCCAGCAACCTCGGGGGGGACTACGAGCAGTACTTC
.,TRBV9,TRBJ2-1,.,CASSVEVGDYNEQFF,TGTGCCAGCAGCGTAGAGGTGGGAGACTACAATGAGCAGTTCTTC
.,TRBV11-2,TRBJ2-7,TRBD1,CASSYGGTGSYEQYF,TGTGCCAGCAGCTATGGAGGGACAGGGAGCTACGAGCAGTACTTC
once,TRBV27,TRBJ2-7,TRBD1,CASSLGQGVYEQYF,TGTGCCAGCAGTCTCGGGCAGGGGGTCTACGAGCAGTACTTC
.,TRBV13,TRBJ2-7,TRBD2,CASSSRLSGGSYEQYF,TGTGCCAGCAGCTCCCGACTTAGCGGGGGATCCTACGAGCAGTACTTC
once,TRBV29-1,TRBJ1-2,.,CSVGGYYGYTF,TGCAGCGTTGGGGGGTACTATGGCTACACCTTC
.,TRBV13,TRBJ1-5,TRBD1,CASSSRTGENYQPQHF,TGTGCCAGCAGCTCTAGGACAGGGGAGAACTATCAGCCCCAGCATTTT
.,TRBV4-1,TRBJ2-5,.,CASSQVPRVQETQYF,TGCGCCAGCAGCCAAGTTCCCAGGGTCCAAGAGACCCAGTACTTC
.,TRBV29-1,TRBJ2-5,.,CSVEPDPKETQYF,TGCAGCGTCGAGCCCGACCCGAAAGAGACCCAGTACTTC
.,TRBV5-4,TRBJ2-7,TRBD1,CASSGGQGRSYEQYF,TGTGCCAGCAGTGGGGGACAGGGCCGCTCCTACGAGCAGTACTTC
.,TRBV5-1,TRBJ2-1,TRBD2,CASRLASGTSNEQFF,TGCGCCAGCAGACTGGCTAGCGGGACCTCCAATGAGCAGTTCTTC